The next 14 T cell receptor beta chains were all read from a single sample in a study of T cells after yellow fever vaccination. In TCRdb, the 5' RACE reads were re-called with MiXCR into one record per CDR3 protein. The sample has some 320,000 distinct CDR3 sequences; 7.5% to 9% are singletons. The sequencing here drew on PBMCs, taken on the day of the first yellow fever vaccination. All receptors come from a young man who received the YFV17D yellow fever vaccine.

This clonotype has a handful of counts. This chain's CDR3 is CSTGPRSIDTQYF. The CDR3 DNA sequence: TGCAGTACGGGACCCCGATCTATAGATACGCAGTATTTT. V is TRBV29-1 and J is TRBJ2-3; TRBD1 or TRBD2 may be the D gene (5 bases each). From germline, CDR1 is SQVTM and CDR2 ANQGSEA. The length of the CDR3 is 13 residues.

This clonotype has only a few counts. The V and J genes are TRBV7-8 and TRBJ1-1; D is possibly TRBD1 (5 bases). CDR3 length: 13 amino acids. Germline-derived CDR1 and CDR2 are SGHVS and FQNEAQ. The V end was cut by 7 bases, the J end by 1 base, with 10 bases between. This chain's CDR3 is CASTRGQNTEAFF. For the CDR3, the DNA is TGTGCCAGCACCCGAGGACAGAACACTGAAGCTTTCTTT.

The rearrangement joins TRBV12-3 or TRBV12-4 to TRBJ1-2; maybe TRBD1 (5 bases). V gave up 3 bases and J gave up 4 bases, with 9 bases separating them. The CDR3 loop spans 13 amino acids. The CDR3 bases are TGTGCCAGCAGTTTGGAGAGGGGCTATGGCTACACCTTC. It encodes CASSLERGYGYTF.

The V call is TRBV10-3, the J call TRBJ2-3, with no clear D. V lost 0 bases, J lost 3 bases, and 7 bases lay in between. The CDR3 totals 14 residues. Germline CDR1 ENHRY, CDR2 SYGVKD. The chain's CDR3 is CAISESRRTDTQYF. The CDR3 nucleotides read TGTGCCATCAGTGAGTCTCGTCGGACAGATACGCAGTATTTT.

This chain joins TRBV24-1 and TRBJ2-3, with a possible D match to TRBD2 (6 bases). Germline V gives CDR1 KGHDR, CDR2 SFDVKD. The CDR3 has 15 residues. With 2 bases removed from V and 2 bases from J, the gap between germline ends came to 10 bases. The CDR3 nucleotides read TGTGCCACCAGTGATTCGCGGGGCCTCACAGATACGCAGTATTTT. Amino acid sequence: CATSDSRGLTDTQYF.

This clonotype was seen more than once but under ten times. The V and J genes are TRBV7-9 and TRBJ1-6; no reliable D call. The V and J ends lost 1 base and 7 bases respectively, with 11 bases between them. The CDR3 totals 15 residues. Germline V gene lookup returns CDR1 SEHNR and CDR2 FQNEAQ (reference sequence). The CDR3 region is CASSLVPGWNSPLHF. CDR3 nucleotides: TGTGCCAGCAGCTTAGTACCGGGGTGGAATTCACCCCTCCACTTT.

This clonotype was found many times. The chain combines TRBV7-3 with TRBJ2-2, with D tentatively TRBD2 (6 bases). V lost 5 bases and J 2 bases, leaving 15 bases between the germline ends. Per the germline V gene, CDR1 is SGHTA and CDR2 is FQGTGA. This CDR3 has 16 amino acids. CDR3 sequence reads: CASSPQTRQNTGELFF. The CDR3 bases are TGTGCCAGCAGCCCGCAGACTAGACAAAACACCGGGGAGCTGTTTTTT.

Here the CDR3 DNA reads TGTGCCAGCAGTGAAGTCGGAAAAGACAATGAGCAGTTCTTC. Translating it yields CASSEVGKDNEQFF. The chain couples TRBV6-1 to TRBJ2-1; D not certain. The CDR3 spans 14 residues. V was cut by 1 base and J by 5 bases, with 9 bases left in between. The V gene's germline CDR1 is MNHNS and CDR2 SASEGT.

This clonotype was counted at least ten times. The chain links TRBV7-2 to TRBJ1-1, with D perhaps TRBD1 (6 bases). Trimming shortened V by 5 bases and J by 4 bases, and 20 bases separated the two germline ends. The length of the CDR3 is 16 residues. In germline, CDR1 is SGHTA, CDR2 FQGNSA. The CDR3 loop reads CASSPRGSGYGTEAFF. The CDR3 DNA reads TGTGCCAGCAGCCCTAGGGGGTCGGGGTACGGCACTGAAGCTTTCTTT.

This clonotype was recorded many times. CDR3 in DNA: TGCGCCAGCAGCCAGGGACAGGGGAGCTCCTACGAGCAGTACTTC. Amino acids: CASSQGQGSSYEQYF. The rearrangement joins TRBV4-3 to TRBJ2-7, with TRBD1 matching over 10 bases. The CDR3 sequence is 15 residues long. Looked up from germline, CDR1 is LGHNA and CDR2 is YSLEER. V lost 3 bases and J lost 0; bases outside the gene matches: 2.

This clonotype was seen a few times. This sequence joins TRBV5-1 and TRBJ1-1, with TRBD1 as a possible D gene (6 bases). The CDR3 is 16 amino acids. Trimming cost V 2 bases and J 1 base, with 15 bases left between them. Germline V gene lookup returns CDR1 SGHRS and CDR2 YFSETQ. The DNA of the CDR3 is TGCGCCAGCAGCTTAGCCGGGACACCCACGAACACTGAAGCTTTCTTT. The encoded protein is CASSLAGTPTNTEAFF.

The table lists this clonotype with a few counts. The chain is built from TRBV5-6 and TRBJ2-5, with 7 bases identical to TRBD2. The CDR3 is made up of 14 amino acids. Trimming cost V 6 bases and J 4 bases; bases outside gene matches: 9. In germline, CDR1 is SGHDT, CDR2 YYEEEE. The DNA of the CDR3 is TGTGCCAGCATAGAGCGGGGCGATGGAGAGACCCAGTACTTC. Translated: CASIERGDGETQYF.

The V and J genes are TRBV4-2 and TRBJ1-2; D gene unclear. CDR1 is LGHNA, CDR2 YNFKEQ, per germline. Trimming left V 0 bases short and J 0 bases short, with 11 bases between. The CDR3 spans 16 residues. The chain's CDR3 is CASSQDGQLANYGYTF. The DNA for the CDR3 is TGTGCCAGCAGCCAAGACGGGCAGTTAGCTAACTATGGCTACACCTTC.

The sample holds many counts of this clonotype. The chain recombines TRBV7-9 with TRBJ2-6; D unclear. V was clipped by 2 bases and J by 2 bases, with 7 bases between them. CDR3 length: 15 amino acids. Germline values: CDR1 SEHNR, CDR2 FQNEAQ (reference sequence). CDR3 nucleotide sequence: TGTGCCAGCAGCTTAATGGAGACTGGGGCCAACGTCCTGACTTTC. Amino acids: CASSLMETGANVLTF. Filled out from reference TRBV7-9 and TRBJ2-6, the complete variable domain reads DTGVSQNPRHKITKRGQNVTFRCDPISEHNRLYWYRQTLGQGPEFLTYFQNEAQLEKSRLLSDRFSAERPKGSFSTLEIQRTEQGDSAMYLCASSLMETGANVLTFGAGSRLTVL.